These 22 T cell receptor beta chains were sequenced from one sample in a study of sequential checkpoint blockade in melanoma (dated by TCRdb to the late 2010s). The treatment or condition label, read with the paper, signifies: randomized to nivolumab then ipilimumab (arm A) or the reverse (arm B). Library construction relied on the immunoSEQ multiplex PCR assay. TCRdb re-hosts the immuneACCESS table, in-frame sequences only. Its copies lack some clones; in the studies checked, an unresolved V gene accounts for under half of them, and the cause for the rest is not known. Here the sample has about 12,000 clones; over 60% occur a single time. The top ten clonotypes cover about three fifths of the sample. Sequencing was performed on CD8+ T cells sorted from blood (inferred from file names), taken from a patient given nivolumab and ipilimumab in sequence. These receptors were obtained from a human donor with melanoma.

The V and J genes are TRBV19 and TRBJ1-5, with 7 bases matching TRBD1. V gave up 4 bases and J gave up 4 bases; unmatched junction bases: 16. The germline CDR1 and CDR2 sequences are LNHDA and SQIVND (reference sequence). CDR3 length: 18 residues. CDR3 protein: CASSTRGGASLGNQPQHF. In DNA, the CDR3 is TGTGCCAGTAGTACGAGAGGGGGCGCGAGTCTAGGGAATCAGCCCCAGCATTTT.

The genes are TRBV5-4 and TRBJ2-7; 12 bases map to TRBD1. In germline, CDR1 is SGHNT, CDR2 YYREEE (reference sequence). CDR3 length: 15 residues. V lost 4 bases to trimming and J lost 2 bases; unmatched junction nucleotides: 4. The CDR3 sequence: CASSPGTGGTYEQYF. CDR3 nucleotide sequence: TGTGCCAGCAGCCCCGGGACAGGGGGCACCTACGAGCAGTACTTC.

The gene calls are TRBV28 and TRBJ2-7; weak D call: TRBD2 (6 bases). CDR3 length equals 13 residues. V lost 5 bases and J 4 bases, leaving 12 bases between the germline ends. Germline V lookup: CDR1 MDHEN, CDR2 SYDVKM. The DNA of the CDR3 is TGTGCCAGCAGTCCTGTACGGGGGTACGAGCAGTACTTC. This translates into CASSPVRGYEQYF. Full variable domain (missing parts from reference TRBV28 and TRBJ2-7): DVKVTQSSRYLVKRTGEKVFLECVQDMDHENMFWYRQDPGLGLRLIYFSYDVKMKEKGDIPEGYSVSREKKERFSLILESASTNQTSMYLCASSPVRGYEQYFGPGTRLTVT.

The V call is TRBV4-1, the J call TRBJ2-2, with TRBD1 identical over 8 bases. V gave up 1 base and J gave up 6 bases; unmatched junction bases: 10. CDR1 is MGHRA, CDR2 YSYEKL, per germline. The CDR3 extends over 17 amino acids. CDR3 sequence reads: CASSQVISGGAPGELFF. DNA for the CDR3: TGCGCCAGCAGCCAAGTAATTTCAGGGGGCGCCCCCGGGGAGCTGTTTTTT.

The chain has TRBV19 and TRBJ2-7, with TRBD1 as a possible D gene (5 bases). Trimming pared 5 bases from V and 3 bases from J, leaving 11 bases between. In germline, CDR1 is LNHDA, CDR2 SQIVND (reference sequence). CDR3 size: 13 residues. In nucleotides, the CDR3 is TGTGCCAGTAGTCTGCTTGACAGCTACGAGCAGTACTTC. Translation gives CASSLLDSYEQYF.

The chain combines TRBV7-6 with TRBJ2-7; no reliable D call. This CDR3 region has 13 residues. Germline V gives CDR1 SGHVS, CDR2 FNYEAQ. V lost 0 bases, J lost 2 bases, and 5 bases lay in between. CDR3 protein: CASSLATTYEQYF. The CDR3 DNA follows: TGTGCCAGCAGCTTAGCCACAACCTACGAGCAGTACTTC.

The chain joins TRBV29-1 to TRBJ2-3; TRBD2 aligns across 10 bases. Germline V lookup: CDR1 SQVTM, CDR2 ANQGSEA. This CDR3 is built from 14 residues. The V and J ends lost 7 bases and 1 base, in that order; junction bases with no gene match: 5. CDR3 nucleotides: TGCAGCGGGGCCGGGACTAGCGGCACAGATACGCAGTATTTT. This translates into CSGAGTSGTDTQYF.

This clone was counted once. The CDR3 nucleotides are TGTGCCTGGAGGCCTAGCGGGAGCTATGAGCAGTTCTTC. This translates into CAWRPSGSYEQFF. This chain joins TRBV30 and TRBJ2-1; 10 bases agree with TRBD2. With V trimmed by 3 bases and J by 8 bases, 4 bases remained unmatched. The CDR3 is 13 amino acids. Germline CDR1 is GTSNPN and CDR2 is SVGIG (reference sequence).

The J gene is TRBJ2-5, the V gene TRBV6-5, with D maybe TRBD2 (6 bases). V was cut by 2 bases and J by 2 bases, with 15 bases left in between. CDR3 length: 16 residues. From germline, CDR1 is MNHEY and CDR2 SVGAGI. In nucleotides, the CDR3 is TGTGCCAGCAGTTACGGGTGGGAGGATTTACAAGAGACCCAGTACTTC. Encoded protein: CASSYGWEDLQETQYF.

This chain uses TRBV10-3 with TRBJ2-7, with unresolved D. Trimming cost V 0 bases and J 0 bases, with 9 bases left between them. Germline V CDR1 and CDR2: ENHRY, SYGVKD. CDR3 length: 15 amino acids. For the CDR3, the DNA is TGTGCCATCAGTGAGTCAGAGAGGAGCTCCTACGAGCAGTACTTC. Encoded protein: CAISESERSSYEQYF.

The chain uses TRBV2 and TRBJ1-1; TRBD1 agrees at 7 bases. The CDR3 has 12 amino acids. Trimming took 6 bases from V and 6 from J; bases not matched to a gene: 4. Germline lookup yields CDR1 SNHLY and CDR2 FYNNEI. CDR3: CASRGDSAEAFF. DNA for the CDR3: TGTGCCAGCAGGGGGGACAGCGCTGAAGCTTTCTTT.

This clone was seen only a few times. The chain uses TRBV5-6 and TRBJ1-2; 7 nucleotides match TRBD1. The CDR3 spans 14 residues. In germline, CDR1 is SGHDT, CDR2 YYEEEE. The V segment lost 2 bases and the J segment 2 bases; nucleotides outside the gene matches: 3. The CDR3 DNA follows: TGTGCCAGCAGCTTCCGGGACAGCAACTATGGCTACACCTTC. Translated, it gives CASSFRDSNYGYTF. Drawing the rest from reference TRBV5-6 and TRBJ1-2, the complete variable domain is DAGVTQSPTHLIKTRGQQVTLRCSPKSGHDTVSWYQQALGQGPQFIFQYYEEEERQRGNFPDRFSGHQFPNYSSELNVNALLLGDSALYLCASSFRDSNYGYTFGSGTRLTVV.

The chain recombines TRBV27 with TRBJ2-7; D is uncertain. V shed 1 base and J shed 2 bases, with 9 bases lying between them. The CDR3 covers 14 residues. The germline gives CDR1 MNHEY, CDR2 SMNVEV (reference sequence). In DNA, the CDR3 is TGTGCCAGCAGTTTATTGGGCCTGACCTACGAGCAGTACTTC. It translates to CASSLLGLTYEQYF.

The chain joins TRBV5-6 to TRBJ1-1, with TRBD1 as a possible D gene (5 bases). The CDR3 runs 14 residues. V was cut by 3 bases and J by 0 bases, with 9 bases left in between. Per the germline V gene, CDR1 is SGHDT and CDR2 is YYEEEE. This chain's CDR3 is CASSWKQVNTEAFF. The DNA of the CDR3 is TGTGCCAGCAGCTGGAAACAGGTGAACACTGAAGCTTTCTTT.

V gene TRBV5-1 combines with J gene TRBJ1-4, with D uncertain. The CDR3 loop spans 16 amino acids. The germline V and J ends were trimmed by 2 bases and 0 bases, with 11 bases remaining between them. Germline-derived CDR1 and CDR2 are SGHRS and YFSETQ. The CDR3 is CASSFLGGATNEKLFF. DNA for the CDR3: TGCGCCAGCAGCTTTCTCGGCGGAGCAACTAATGAAAAACTGTTTTTT.

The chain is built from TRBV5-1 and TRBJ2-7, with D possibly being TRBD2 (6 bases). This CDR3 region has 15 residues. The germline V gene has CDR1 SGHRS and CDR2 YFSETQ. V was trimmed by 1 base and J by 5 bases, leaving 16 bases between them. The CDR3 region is CASSLYLDYPDEQYF. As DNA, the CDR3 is TGCGCCAGCAGCTTGTATCTGGACTACCCGGACGAGCAGTACTTC.

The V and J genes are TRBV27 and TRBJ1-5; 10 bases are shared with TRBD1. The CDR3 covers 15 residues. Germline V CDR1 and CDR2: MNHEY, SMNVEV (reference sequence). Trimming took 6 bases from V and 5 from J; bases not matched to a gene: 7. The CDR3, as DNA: TGTGCCAGCAGAAGACAGGGGGCGGTTGATCAGCCCCAGCATTTT. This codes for CASRRQGAVDQPQHF.

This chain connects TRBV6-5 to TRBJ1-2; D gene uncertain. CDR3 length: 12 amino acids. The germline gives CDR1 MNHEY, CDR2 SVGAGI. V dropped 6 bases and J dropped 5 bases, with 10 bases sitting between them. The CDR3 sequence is CASSLRRYGYTF. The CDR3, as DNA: TGTGCCAGCAGCCTACGTCGTTATGGCTACACCTTC.

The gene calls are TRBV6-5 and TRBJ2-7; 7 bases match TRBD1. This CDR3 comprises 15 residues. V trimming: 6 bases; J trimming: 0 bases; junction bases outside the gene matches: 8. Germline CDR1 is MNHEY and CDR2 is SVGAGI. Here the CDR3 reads CASSYSRQGSYEQYF. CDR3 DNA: TGTGCCAGCAGCTATAGTAGACAGGGCTCCTACGAGCAGTACTTC.

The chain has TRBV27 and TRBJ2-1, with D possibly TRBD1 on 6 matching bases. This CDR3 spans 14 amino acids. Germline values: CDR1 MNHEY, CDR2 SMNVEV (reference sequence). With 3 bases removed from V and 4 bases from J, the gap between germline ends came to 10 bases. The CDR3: CASSFQGKYNEQFF. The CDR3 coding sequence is TGTGCCAGCAGTTTCCAGGGGAAGTACAATGAGCAGTTCTTC.

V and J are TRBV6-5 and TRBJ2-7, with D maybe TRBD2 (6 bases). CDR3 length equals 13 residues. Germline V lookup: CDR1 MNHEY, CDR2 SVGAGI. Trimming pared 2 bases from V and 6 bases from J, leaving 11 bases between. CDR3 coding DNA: TGTGCCAGCAGTTACGGCGGGACTGGCGAGCAGTACTTC. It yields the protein CASSYGGTGEQYF.

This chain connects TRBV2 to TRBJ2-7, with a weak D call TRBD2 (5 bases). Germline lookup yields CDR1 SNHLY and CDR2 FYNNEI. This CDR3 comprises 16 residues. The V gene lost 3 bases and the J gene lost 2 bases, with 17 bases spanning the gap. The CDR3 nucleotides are TGTGCCAGCAGTGATTCTGGAGCGGCTACTACCTACGAGCAGTACTTC. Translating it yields CASSDSGAATTYEQYF.